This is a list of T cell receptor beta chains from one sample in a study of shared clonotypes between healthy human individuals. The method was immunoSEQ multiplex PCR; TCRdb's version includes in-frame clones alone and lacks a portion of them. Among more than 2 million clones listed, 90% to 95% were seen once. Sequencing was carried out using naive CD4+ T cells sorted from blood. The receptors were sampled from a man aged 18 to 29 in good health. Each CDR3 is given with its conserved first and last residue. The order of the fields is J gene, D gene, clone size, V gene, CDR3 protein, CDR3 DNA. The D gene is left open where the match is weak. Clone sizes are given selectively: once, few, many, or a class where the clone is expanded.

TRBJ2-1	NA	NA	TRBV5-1	CASSLARDVDYNEQFF	TGCGCCAGCAGCTTGGCCCGGGACGTCGACTACAATGAGCAGTTCTTC
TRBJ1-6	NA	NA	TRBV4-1	CASSQDRGGGSPLHF	TGCGCCAGCAGCCAAGACAGGGGAGGGGGTTCACCCCTCCACTTT
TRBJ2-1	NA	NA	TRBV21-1	CASSKGGGQFF	TGTGCCAGCAGCAAAGGAGGCGGGCAGTTCTTC
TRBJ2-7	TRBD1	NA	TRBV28	CASSSTGGDEYEQYF	TGTGCCAGCAGTTCCACAGGGGGCGATGAATACGAGCAGTACTTC
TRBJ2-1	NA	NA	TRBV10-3	CAIRGAEGAYNEQFF	TGTGCCATCCGGGGGGCCGAGGGGGCTTACAATGAGCAGTTCTTC
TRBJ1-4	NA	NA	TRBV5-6	CASSRDRLNEKLFF	TGTGCCAGCAGCCGGGACCGCTTAAATGAAAAACTGTTTTTT
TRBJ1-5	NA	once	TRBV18	CASSPGKDQPQHF	TGTGCCAGCTCACCGGGAAAAGATCAGCCCCAGCATTTT
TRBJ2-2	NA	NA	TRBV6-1	CASSEQPLTGELFF	TGTGCCAGCAGTGAACAACCCCTCACTGGGGAGCTGTTTTTT
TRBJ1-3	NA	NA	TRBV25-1	CASSDDRVSGNTIYF	TGTGCCAGCAGTGATGACCGGGTTTCTGGAAACACCATATATTTT
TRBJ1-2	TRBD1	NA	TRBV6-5	CASSYSRQGSGYTF	TGTGCCAGCAGTTACTCCCGACAGGGAAGTGGCTACACCTTC
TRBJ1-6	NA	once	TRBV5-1	CASSLAAKDSPLHF	TGCGCCAGCAGCTTGGCCGCCAAGGATTCACCCCTCCACTTT
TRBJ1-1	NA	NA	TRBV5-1	CASSPRETTNTEAFF	TGCGCCAGCAGCCCCAGGGAGACCACGAACACTGAAGCTTTCTTT
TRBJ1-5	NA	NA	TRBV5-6	CASSLAGGSQPQHF	TGTGCCAGCAGCTTGGCCGGGGGGAGTCAGCCCCAGCATTTT
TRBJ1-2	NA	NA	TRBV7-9	CASSLQVSYGYTF	TGTGCCAGCAGCCTACAGGTATCCTATGGCTACACCTTC
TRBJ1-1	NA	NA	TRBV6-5	CASSYAATVEAFF	TGTGCCAGCAGTTACGCCGCGACAGTAGAAGCTTTCTTT
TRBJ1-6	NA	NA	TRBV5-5	CASSLGLTNSPLHF	TGTGCCAGCAGCCTGGGACTGACAAATTCGCCCCTCCACTTT
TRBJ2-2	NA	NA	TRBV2	CASSDGGGGGELFF	TGTGCCAGCAGTGACGGAGGGGGAGGCGGGGAGCTGTTTTTT
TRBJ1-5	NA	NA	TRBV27	CASSFTVNQPQHF	TGTGCCAGCAGTTTTACGGTGAATCAGCCCCAGCATTTT
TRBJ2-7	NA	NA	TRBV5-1	CASSLARDSYHEQYF	TGCGCCAGCAGCTTGGCGCGGGACAGTTACCACGAGCAGTACTTC
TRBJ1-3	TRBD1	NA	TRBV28	CASSSENRGTIYF	TGTGCCAGCAGTTCAGAGAACAGGGGCACCATATATTTT
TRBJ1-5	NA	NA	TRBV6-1	CASTRDLGNQPQHF	TGTGCCAGCACTAGGGACCTGGGCAATCAGCCCCAGCATTTT
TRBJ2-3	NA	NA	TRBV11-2	CASSLLPSAIWADTQYF	TGTGCCAGCAGCTTACTCCCTAGCGCCATATGGGCAGATACGCAGTATTTT
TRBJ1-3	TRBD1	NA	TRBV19	CASSPSTGLGNTIYF	TGTGCCAGTAGCCCGTCGACAGGGCTCGGAAACACCATATATTTT
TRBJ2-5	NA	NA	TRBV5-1	CASSLGGSGQETQYF	TGCGCCAGCAGCTTGGGAGGTAGCGGACAAGAGACCCAGTACTTC
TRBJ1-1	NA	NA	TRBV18	CASSQAPNTEAFF	TGTGCCAGCTCTCAGGCGCCGAACACTGAAGCTTTCTTT
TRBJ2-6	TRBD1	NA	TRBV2	CASSEQGAGANVLTF	TGTGCCAGCAGTGAGCAGGGGGCTGGGGCCAACGTCCTGACTTTC
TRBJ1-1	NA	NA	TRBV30	CAWSEMGPTNTEAFF	TGTGCCTGGAGCGAGATGGGACCCACGAACACTGAAGCTTTCTTT
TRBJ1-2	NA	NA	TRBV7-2	CASSLPGIRTHGYTF	TGTGCCAGCAGCTTACCAGGGATCAGGACGCATGGCTACACCTTC
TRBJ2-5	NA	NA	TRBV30	CAWSVRQVETQYF	TGTGCCTGGAGTGTTAGACAGGTCGAGACCCAGTACTTC
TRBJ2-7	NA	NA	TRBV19	CASRISAGPYEQYF	TGTGCCAGTAGGATTTCCGCCGGCCCCTACGAGCAGTACTTC
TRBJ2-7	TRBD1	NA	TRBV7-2	CASSESGTGGHEQYF	TGTGCCAGCAGCGAATCCGGGACAGGGGGTCACGAGCAGTACTTC
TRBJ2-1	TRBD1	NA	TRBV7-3	CASSLTGTGGEQFF	TGTGCCAGCAGCTTAACTGGCACAGGGGGTGAGCAGTTCTTC
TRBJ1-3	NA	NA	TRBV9	CASSPEAGNTIYF	TGTGCCAGCAGCCCCGAGGCCGGAAACACCATATATTTT
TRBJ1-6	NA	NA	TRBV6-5	CASSSTATGSPLHF	TGTGCCAGCAGTTCGACTGCCACTGGGTCACCCCTCCACTTT
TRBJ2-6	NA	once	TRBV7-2	CASSFRVAAGAEGANVLTF	TGTGCCAGCAGCTTCCGGGTGGCGGCGGGGGCTGAGGGGGCCAACGTCCTGACTTTC
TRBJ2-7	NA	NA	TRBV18	CASSPTTPAGGGSYEQYF	TGTGCCAGCTCACCCACGACTCCAGCAGGGGGAGGGTCCTACGAGCAGTACTTC
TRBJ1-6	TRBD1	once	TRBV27	CASARDSNSPLHF	TGTGCCAGCGCTCGGGACAGCAATTCACCCCTCCACTTT
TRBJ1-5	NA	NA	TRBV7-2	CASSSGTLSNQPQHF	TGTGCCAGCAGCTCCGGGACACTAAGCAATCAGCCCCAGCATTTT
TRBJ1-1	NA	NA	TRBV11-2	CASGSSGSVGTEAFF	TGTGCCAGCGGCTCATCCGGTAGTGTCGGAACTGAAGCTTTCTTT
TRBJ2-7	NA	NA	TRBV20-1	CSARVGGGQYF	TGCAGTGCTCGAGTTGGAGGCGGGCAGTACTTC
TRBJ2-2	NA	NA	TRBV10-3	CATALGGVNTGELFF	TGTGCCACCGCGCTTGGCGGGGTGAACACCGGGGAGCTGTTTTTT
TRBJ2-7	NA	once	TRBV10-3	CAISRGGEQYF	TGTGCCATCAGCAGGGGAGGCGAGCAGTACTTC
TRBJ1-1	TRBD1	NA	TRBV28	CASSRTGNTEAFF	TGTGCCAGCAGTAGGACAGGGAACACTGAAGCTTTCTTT
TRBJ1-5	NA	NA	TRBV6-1	CASSENRWGYSNQPQHF	TGTGCCAGCAGTGAGAATCGCTGGGGATATAGCAATCAGCCCCAGCATTTT
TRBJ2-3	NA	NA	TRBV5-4	CASSLGVGSTDTQYF	TGTGCCAGCAGCTTGGGTGTAGGGAGCACAGATACGCAGTATTTT
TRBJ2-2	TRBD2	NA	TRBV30	CAWSLAGGTGELFF	TGTGCCTGGAGTCTAGCGGGAGGGACCGGGGAGCTGTTTTTT
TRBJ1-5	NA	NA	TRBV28	CASRLNGPQHF	TGTGCCAGCAGACTAAATGGGCCCCAGCATTTT
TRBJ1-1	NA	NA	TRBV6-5	CASRATANTEAFF	TGTGCCAGCAGAGCGACAGCGAACACTGAAGCTTTCTTT
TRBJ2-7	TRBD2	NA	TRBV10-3	CAIRPGLAGPNEQYF	TGTGCCATCAGGCCGGGACTAGCGGGGCCCAACGAGCAGTACTTC
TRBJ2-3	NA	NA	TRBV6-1	CASSEPGAITDTQYF	TGTGCCAGCAGTGAACCAGGGGCTATCACAGATACGCAGTATTTT